This paragraph covers one T cell receptor (beta chain) sequence. Its antigen is unknown. Trimming at V came to 6 bases and at J to 2 bases, leaving 7 bases not matched to a gene. CDR1 MNHEY and CDR2 SMNVEV come from the germline V gene (reference sequence). CDR3 length: 15 residues. In the naive CD8 group, cells lacked CD45RO and were positively selected for CCR7, so terminally differentiated effector memory CD45RA+ cells were left out. Recent acute infections and vaccinations were absent in the healthy HIV-negative adult donors. For every subset, genomic DNA was evenly distributed across several immunoSEQ plates. Profiled with immunoSEQ multiplex PCR; TCRdb holds only in-frame clones, not every one. In the table there are approximately 600,000 clones, 85% to 95% of which are singletons. The sample belongs to a study of shared clonotypes between healthy human individuals. Findings of the study overall: Lower generation probabilities were found for non-shared clonotypes than for those shared by all four donors. Represented genetic and exposure-history diversity was restricted by having few donors.

Input material: naive CD8+ T cells sorted from blood. The chain recombines TRBV27 with TRBJ2-1, with 7 bases fitting TRBD2. The receptor's source is a woman in her twenties or thirties in good health. CDR3 DNA: TGTGCCAGCAGGCTGATACTAGCGACCTACAATGAGCAGTTCTTC. Protein: CASRLILATYNEQFF.